The TCR beta chain under discussion was sequenced for a study of blood T cell repertoires in COVID-19. Study at large: COVID-19 samples collected from the United States, Italy and Spain covered acute and convalescent phases. The cDNA or gDNA used as material had been derived from T cells, B-cell-depleted T cells, or PBMCs.

Authors' methods: Estimates of nucleated cell counts were drawn from the amplification of reference gene primers. The data were produced by immunoSEQ multiplex PCR, yet TCRdb's version contains in-frame clones alone and is incomplete. V and J calls and clone size are copied from that table; D and trimming were computed from the DNA. The sample has about 130,000 clones; roughly 72% are singletons. This CDR3 spans 16 amino acids. Trimming left V 3 bases short and J 1 base short, with 16 bases between. Germline CDR1 is SGDLS and CDR2 is YYNGEE. The receptor was derived from a human donor in a cohort sampled during active COVID-19. The chain has TRBV9 and TRBJ2-5; tentatively, D is TRBD1 (6 bases). The sample was peripheral blood. In DNA form, the CDR3 reads TGTGCCAGCAGCGAAGCCGGACAGTGGGCCCAAGAGACCCAGTACTTC. It encodes CASSEAGQWAQETQYF. The full variable domain, its missing parts supplied by reference TRBV9 and TRBJ2-5, is DSGVTQTPKHLITATGQRVTLRCSPRSGDLSVYWYQQSLDQGLQFLIQYYNGEERAKGNILERFSAQQFPDLHSELNLSSLELGDSALYFCASSEAGQWAQETQYFGPGTRLLVL.